This T cell receptor beta chain was identified during a study of regulatory T cells in long-lasting Graves disease. Study-level findings and limits: TCR diversity was lower in persistent Graves' patients than in newly diagnosed ones.

Time point given: newly diagnosed GD, antithyroid drugs for less than 3 months. Scientists built the TCR library using RNA that was extracted from PBMCs. Sequencing libraries for TCR beta were prepared with iRepertoire HTBI primers and Arm-PCR of CDR3 regions. TCRdb reprocessed the multiplex PCR reads via MiXCR and lists one record per CDR3 protein. The sample yields about 560,000 distinct CDR3 sequences, 15% to 20% seen once. The sample holds a few counts of this clonotype. Its specificity is not known. A much larger clone differs from this one at a single base, so this may be a read error. These records were also assigned to another study, of T cells in Graves' hyperthyroidism and ophthalmopathy. From that report: Carried out on the TCR CDR3, a first-round RT-PCR used the HTBI primer set.

The receptor was isolated from a man aged 18 to 35 with Graves disease. Specimen: peripheral blood mononuclear cells (PBMCs), collected at new diagnosis, from a patient treated with antithyroid drugs.

The DNA for the CDR3 is TGTGCCAGCGGTACAGGGGTGAACACTGAAGCTTTCTTT. It encodes CASGTGVNTEAFF. V is TRBV5-6 and J is TRBJ1-1; 7 positions agree with TRBD1. The V and J ends lost 7 bases and 0 bases, in that order; junction bases with no gene match: 3. Germline loops: CDR1 SGHDT, CDR2 YYEEEE. The length of the CDR3 is 13 residues. Variable domain in full (rest from reference TRBV5-6 and TRBJ1-1): DAGVTQSPTHLIKTRGQQVTLRCSPKSGHDTVSWYQQALGQGPQFIFQYYEEEERQRGNFPDRFSGHQFPNYSSELNVNALLLGDSALYLCASGTGVNTEAFFGQGTRLTVV.